This T cell receptor beta chain comes out of a study of blood T cells in healthy people across ages. A second PCR of about 7 to 12 cycles used a sample-barcoded 5' primer and a J-beta primer mix. TCRdb re-derived calls from the 5' RACE reads in MiXCR, one entry per CDR3 protein. This table has approximately 850,000 distinct CDR3 sequences, about 62% appearing once. Every donor gave about 9 milliliters of peripheral blood. Total RNA, at least 5 micrograms per sample, came from PBMCs. Points from the study as a whole: Relative to aged donors, long-lived donors carried more naive CD4+ cells and displayed higher diversity.

A remark on this clonotype: Its specificity is not known.

The germline V gene encodes CDR1 SGHTA and CDR2 FQGNSA. The CDR3 is 15 residues long. Trimming removed 5 bases from V and 6 bases from J; junction bases left unmatched: 9. The material sequenced was blood. This TCR was sampled from a man between 25 and 39 years old in good health. V gene TRBV7-2 combines with J gene TRBJ2-1, with 8 bases that match TRBD2. This CDR3 reads CASSPDSSGVNEQFF. CDR3 DNA: TGTGCCAGCAGCCCTGACAGTAGCGGGGTCAATGAGCAGTTCTTC.